This is a list of T cell receptor beta chains from one sample in a study of T cell responses to AZD1222 COVID-19 vaccine. Assay: immunoSEQ multiplex PCR; the TCRdb copy retains only in-frame clones and omits some. The table lists 150,000 to 200,000 clones, about nine tenths of them singletons. The sample in question was peripheral blood, obtained on day 0 of AZD1222 vaccination. The receptors shown here come from an adult in good health. Each CDR3 is given with its conserved first and last residue. D genes are given only for firm matches. Only some rows state a clone size, as once, few, many or a class for expanded clones.

>NA|TRBV30|15|TRBJ1-4|TRBD1
CAWRDRTGGNEKLFF
TGTGCCTGGAGGGACAGGACAGGGGGTAATGAAAAACTGTTTTTT
>NA|TRBV7-9|16|TRBJ2-7|NA
CASSKQGTLILYEQYF
TGTGCCAGCAGCAAGCAGGGGACCCTGATCCTCTACGAGCAGTACTTC
>NA|TRBV3-1/TRBV3-2|14|TRBJ1-2|NA
CASSQVIGPYGYTF
TGTGCCAGCAGCCAAGTAATAGGCCCCTATGGCTACACCTTC
>NA|TRBV11-3|13|TRBJ2-2|NA
CASSLWDAGELFF
TGTGCCAGCAGCTTATGGGACGCCGGGGAGCTGTTTTTT
>once|TRBV9|16|TRBJ1-1|TRBD1
CASSSRTGAANTEAFF
TGTGCCAGCAGCTCTCGGACAGGGGCTGCCAACACTGAAGCTTTCTTT
>NA|TRBV25-1|14|TRBJ1-2|TRBD1
CASSAPGGSNGYTF
TGTGCCAGCAGTGCCCCAGGGGGTAGCAATGGCTACACCTTC
>NA|TRBV27|15|TRBJ1-6|TRBD1
CASSPVGQGSTPLHF
TGTGCCAGCAGTCCCGTAGGACAGGGTAGTACACCCCTCCACTTT
>NA|TRBV6-5|13|TRBJ1-4|NA
CASSYLRGEKLFF
TGTGCCAGCAGTTACTTGCGGGGTGAAAAACTGTTTTTT
>once|TRBV7-2|15|TRBJ2-3|TRBD2
CASSPHGTMTDTQYF
TGTGCCAGCAGCCCCCACGGGACTATGACAGATACGCAGTATTTT
>NA|TRBV30|14|TRBJ1-5|NA
CAWSTAVSNQPQHF
TGTGCCTGGAGTACGGCTGTTAGCAATCAGCCCCAGCATTTT
>NA|TRBV25-1|13|TRBJ1-4|NA
CASLTGDNEKLFF
TGTGCCAGTCTGACAGGAGATAATGAAAAACTGTTTTTT
>NA|TRBV6-5|16|TRBJ1-1|NA
CASSYSKSPGVTEAFF
TGTGCCAGCAGTTACTCGAAATCGCCAGGGGTTACTGAAGCTTTCTTT
>NA|TRBV2|14|TRBJ2-7|TRBD1
CASTHRDRGYEQYF
TGTGCCAGCACCCACCGGGACAGGGGCTACGAGCAGTACTTC
>NA|TRBV19|20|TRBJ1-5|NA
CASSIEPTDPTSYSNQPQHF
TGTGCCAGTAGTATAGAACCGACAGATCCGACATCATATAGCAATCAGCCCCAGCATTTT
>NA|TRBV2|14|TRBJ2-7|TRBD1
CASSERQGIYEQYF
TGTGCCAGCAGTGAGAGACAGGGGATCTACGAGCAGTACTTC
>NA|TRBV6-6|14|TRBJ1-3|NA
CASSYSEAGNTIYF
TGTGCCAGCAGTTACTCCGAGGCTGGAAACACCATATATTTT
>NA|TRBV6-1|16|TRBJ2-1|TRBD1
CASSEARGGKHNEQFF
TGTGCCAGCAGTGAAGCGCGAGGGGGCAAACACAATGAGCAGTTCTTC
>NA|TRBV28|15|TRBJ1-1|NA
CASSPVGRGGTEAFF
TGTGCCAGCAGTCCCGTTGGGAGGGGCGGCACTGAAGCTTTCTTT
>few|TRBV6-6|16|TRBJ1-5|NA
CASSYSREGSNQPQHF
TGTGCCAGCAGTTACTCAAGGGAGGGTAGCAATCAGCCCCAGCATTTT
>NA|TRBV28|15|TRBJ1-3|NA
CASSLRGVQGNTIYF
TGTGCCAGCAGTTTAAGGGGCGTCCAGGGAAACACCATATATTTT
>NA|TRBV5-5|12|TRBJ2-1|TRBD2
CASSPGTMEQFF
TGTGCCAGCAGCCCTGGGACTATGGAGCAGTTCTTC
>NA|TRBV5-1|12|TRBJ1-1|NA
CASSLANTEAFF
TGCGCCAGCAGCTTGGCGAACACTGAAGCTTTCTTT
>NA|TRBV6-6|16|TRBJ1-4|NA
CASSYLSSATNEKLFF
TGTGCCAGCAGTTACCTTTCTTCTGCAACTAATGAAAAACTGTTTTTT
>NA|TRBV7-9|16|TRBJ2-2|TRBD2
CASSPGGGREAGELFF
TGTGCCAGCAGCCCCGGCGGGGGTCGGGAGGCCGGGGAGCTGTTTTTT
>NA|TRBV5-8|13|TRBJ1-1|NA
CASRPGGNTEAFF
TGTGCCAGCAGACCCGGGGGAAACACTGAAGCTTTCTTT
>NA|TRBV7-2|14|TRBJ1-4|NA
CASSLWAGGEKLFF
TGTGCCAGCAGCTTATGGGCCGGAGGTGAAAAACTGTTTTTT
>NA|TRBV3-1/TRBV3-2|19|TRBJ2-3|TRBD1
CASSQEGSERQGATDTQYF
TGTGCCAGCAGCCAAGAAGGAAGTGAGAGACAGGGGGCAACAGATACGCAGTATTTT
>NA|TRBV27|16|TRBJ2-3|NA
CASSRQGRTFTDTQYF
TGTGCCAGCAGTCGTCAGGGAAGGACCTTCACAGATACGCAGTATTTT
>NA|TRBV15|17|TRBJ2-5|TRBD2
CATSSQRTSGSVETQYF
TGTGCCACCAGCAGCCAAAGGACTAGCGGGAGTGTTGAGACCCAGTACTTC
>NA|TRBV6-5|15|TRBJ2-7|TRBD1
CASSYRDRELGEQYF
TGTGCCAGCAGTTACCGAGACAGGGAGCTCGGCGAGCAGTACTTC
>NA|TRBV4-1|17|TRBJ2-3|TRBD2
CASSQTSGGAFTDTQYF
TGCGCCAGCAGCCAAACTAGCGGGGGGGCTTTCACAGATACGCAGTATTTT
>NA|TRBV7-2|13|TRBJ2-7|TRBD1
CASRPTGAYEQYF
TGTGCCAGCAGGCCTACAGGGGCCTACGAGCAGTACTTC
>NA|TRBV6-2/TRBV6-3|12|TRBJ2-3|NA
CASSGSTDTQYF
TGTGCCAGCAGTGGGAGCACAGATACGCAGTATTTT
>NA|TRBV6-2/TRBV6-3|13|TRBJ1-4|TRBD1
CASSLTGGEKLFF
TGTGCCAGCAGTCTTACAGGGGGTGAAAAACTGTTTTTT
>NA|TRBV6-5|13|TRBJ2-2|TRBD2
CASSYGGAGELFF
TGTGCCAGCAGTTACGGGGGGGCCGGGGAGCTGTTTTTT
>NA|TRBV7-2|15|TRBJ1-2|TRBD1
CASSVPGQTSGSYTF
TGTGCCAGCAGCGTGCCGGGACAGACATCCGGGAGCTACACCTTC
>NA|TRBV6-6|13|TRBJ1-4|NA
CASNFAGDEKLFF
TGTGCCAGCAATTTCGCAGGGGATGAAAAACTGTTTTTT
>NA|TRBV27|15|TRBJ2-1|TRBD1
CASSPGQGGYNEQFF
TGTGCCAGCAGTCCAGGACAGGGTGGTTACAATGAGCAGTTCTTC
>NA|TRBV10-3|19|TRBJ1-3|NA
CAISEFPGDVAELGNTIYF
TGTGCCATCAGTGAGTTTCCAGGGGACGTTGCTGAGTTAGGAAACACCATATATTTT
>few|TRBV5-6|15|TRBJ2-7|NA
CASSRVDRDATSQYF
TGTGCCAGCAGCCGGGTCGATCGGGACGCCACTTCGCAGTACTTC
>NA|TRBV4-1|17|TRBJ1-2|NA
CASSQDNGDLSGYGYTF
TGCGCCAGCAGCCAGGACAACGGGGACCTCTCGGGATATGGCTACACCTTC
>NA|TRBV28|14|TRBJ1-5|NA
CASRLPGDNQPQHF
TGTGCCAGCAGATTACCGGGCGACAATCAGCCCCAGCATTTT
>NA|TRBV6-4|15|TRBJ2-3|TRBD1
CASSDSDRGGDTQYF
TGTGCCAGCAGTGACTCGGACAGGGGTGGAGATACGCAGTATTTT
>NA|TRBV6-1|14|TRBJ1-1|NA
CASSESGPNTEAFF
TGTGCCAGCAGTGAATCAGGGCCGAACACTGAAGCTTTCTTT
>NA|TRBV28|17|TRBJ2-1|TRBD2
CASSFQTSGRFWNEQFF
TGTGCCAGCAGTTTCCAGACTAGCGGGAGGTTTTGGAATGAGCAGTTCTTC
>NA|TRBV18|15|TRBJ2-1|NA
CASSPGPGLNNEQFF
TGTGCCAGCTCACCAGGACCGGGGCTAAACAATGAGCAGTTCTTC